The rows below give T cell receptor beta chains drawn from one sample of a study of blood T cell repertoires in COVID-19. TCRdb's copy holds only in-frame clones and misses some; the assay was immunoSEQ multiplex PCR. This sample has 310,000 or so clones, with approximately 90% found just once. The sample consisted of peripheral blood. The receptors shown here come from a woman between 50 and 59 years old who had recovered from COVID-19. The conserved cysteine and the conserved F or W are not part of the CDR3 here. Each record gives: J gene, V gene, clone size, CDR3 protein. The size entry is marked missing in some rows and otherwise reads once, few, many or a size class.

TRBJ2-7 TRBV27 - ASSELGNEQY
TRBJ1-4 TRBV18 - ASSPGTGPEKLF
TRBJ2-7 TRBV15 - ATSRDPSEQY
TRBJ1-1 TRBV9 - ASSVATGGYMNTEAF
TRBJ1-6 TRBV4-2 - ASSQATGSNSPLH
TRBJ1-5 TRBV25-1 - ASSRPTGASPPRQPQH
TRBJ1-4 TRBV5-1 - ASSRAGGTTNEKLF
TRBJ2-3 TRBV6-5 - ASSLEGPRDTQY
TRBJ2-1 TRBV5-1 - ASRLGKRGAPGPNEQF
TRBJ2-5 TRBV27 - ASSFGQGETQY
TRBJ1-1 TRBV5-4 - ASSQGSWLMNTEAF
TRBJ1-1 TRBV19 - ASSIESGLNTEAF
TRBJ2-3 TRBV7-2 - ASSLVAGGSTDTQY
TRBJ1-2 TRBV7-6 - ASSLVPGQGSNYGYT
TRBJ2-4 TRBV7-6 - ASSPRGGGADIQY
TRBJ2-2 TRBV5-1 - ASSPRGLAGGSPNTGELF
TRBJ1-3 TRBV6-5 - ASSYPGTDTIY
TRBJ1-2 TRBV30 - AWTGGNYGYT
TRBJ1-5 TRBV9 - ASSVEDSRTRPQH
TRBJ2-5 TRBV7-3 - ASSSTSRETQY
TRBJ2-3 TRBV24-1 once ATSDLLGGYDTQY
TRBJ2-7 TRBV18 - ASSAGQGASHEQY
TRBJ1-5 TRBV30 - AWSRDSNQPQH
TRBJ1-2 TRBV9 - ASSAGLAYGYT
TRBJ1-2 TRBV28 - ASSPLAGGGDGYT
TRBJ2-7 TRBV28 few ASSLILGQGDYEQY
TRBJ1-4 TRBV7-9 - ASSLGGPGNLEKLF
TRBJ1-1 TRBV5-1 - ASSLRTGGVDTEAF
TRBJ1-4 TRBV7-6 - ASSLASGHGEKLF
TRBJ1-1 TRBV29-1 - SVGQSMNTEAF
TRBJ2-5 TRBV6-1 once ASSEANRGGRFETQY
TRBJ2-7 TRBV11-2 few ASSLEGTGLYEQY
TRBJ2-3 TRBV20-1 - SGAGTDTQY
TRBJ1-4 TRBV11-2 - ASSLVPTGLANEKLF
TRBJ1-3 TRBV5-1 - ASSPGQGGTIY
TRBJ1-2 TRBV28 - ASILGDRGTYGYT
TRBJ2-4 TRBV4-2 - ASSQERDSGLGGTNLQY
TRBJ2-1 TRBV4-3 - ASSQEYGQGNNEQF
TRBJ1-2 TRBV10-2 - ASGKTVSNYGYT
TRBJ2-1 TRBV28 - ASSFGLAGAGWGNEQF
TRBJ2-1 TRBV7-9 - ASSLSDGNNEQF
TRBJ2-7 TRBV6-6 - ASSLTGDFYEQY
TRBJ1-4 TRBV28 - ASRRGTGLNEKLF
TRBJ1-1 TRBV28 - ASSHRAEAF
TRBJ2-5 TRBV5-8 - ASSLEGTSSGTQY
TRBJ1-1 TRBV5-1 - ASSFDGSGGAF
TRBJ1-4 TRBV25-1 - ASRGNREKLF
TRBJ1-3 TRBV5-1 few ASRYTGDSGNTIY
TRBJ1-1 TRBV2 - ASRENTEAF
TRBJ2-3 TRBV2 - ASGLLLAGFLTDTQY
TRBJ2-7 TRBV7-8 - ASSFGGDYEQY
TRBJ2-2 TRBV7-2 - ASSLSLAAGELF
TRBJ2-1 TRBV28 - ASRLKPLYNEQF
TRBJ2-7 TRBV30 - AWSWAPGREQY
TRBJ2-1 TRBV5-1 - ASSPGTGGDEQF
TRBJ2-7 TRBV7-2 - ASSLVRPGEEGQY
TRBJ2-4 TRBV2 - ASSEGPGTSPVVAKNIQY
TRBJ2-6 TRBV27 - ASSLGAGAGANVLT